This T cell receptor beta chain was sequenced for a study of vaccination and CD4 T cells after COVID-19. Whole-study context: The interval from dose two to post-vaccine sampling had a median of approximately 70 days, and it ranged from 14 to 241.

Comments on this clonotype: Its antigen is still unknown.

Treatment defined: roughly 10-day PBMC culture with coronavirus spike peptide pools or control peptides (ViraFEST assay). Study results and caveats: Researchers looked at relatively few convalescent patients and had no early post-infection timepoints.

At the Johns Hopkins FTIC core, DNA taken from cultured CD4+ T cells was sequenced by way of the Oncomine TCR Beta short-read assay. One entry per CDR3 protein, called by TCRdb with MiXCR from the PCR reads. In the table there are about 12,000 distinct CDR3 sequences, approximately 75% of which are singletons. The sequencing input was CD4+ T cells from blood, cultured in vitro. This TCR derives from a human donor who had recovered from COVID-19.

CDR3 sequence (DNA): TGTGCCAGCAGCCTATCAGGGACAGGGTCTGAGACCCAGTACTTC. Its translation: CASSLSGTGSETQYF. The genes are TRBV7-3 and TRBJ2-5; 9 bases match TRBD1. The germline V gene has CDR1 SGHTA and CDR2 FQGTGA. The CDR3 loop spans 15 amino acids. V was pared by 5 bases and J by 5 bases, with 9 bases of the junction left unmatched.